A single sample is the source of the 8 T cell receptor beta chains below, sequenced in a study of OX40 agonist ivuxolimab in advanced cancers. Using immunoSEQ multiplex PCR, the repertoire was profiled, and TCRdb retains in-frame clones only, with some absent. This table has roughly 35,000 clones, roughly three quarters appearing once. The sample here was CD4+ or CD8+ T cells sorted from blood, taken in a trial of the OX40 agonist ivuxolimab. The receptors come from an adult with an advanced solid tumor such as melanoma, head and neck, liver or kidney cancer.

This sequence joins TRBV28 and TRBJ1-1; D might be TRBD1 (5 bases). Deletions cut 2 bases from V and 11 bases from J, with 12 bases between. This CDR3 region has 12 residues. Germline V lookup: CDR1 MDHEN, CDR2 SYDVKM. DNA of the CDR3: TGTGCCAGCAGTTTAGGTGGCGGGGCGGCTTTCTTT. This encodes CASSLGGGAAFF.

This chain connects TRBV28 to TRBJ2-1; TRBD2 aligns across 13 bases. Germline V gives CDR1 MDHEN, CDR2 SYDVKM. Trimming took 4 bases from V and 2 from J; bases not matched to a gene: 11. This CDR3 comprises 19 residues. The CDR3 nucleotides are TGTGCCAGCAGTTCCCTCGGGACTAGCGGGATCTCCCCCTACAATGAGCAGTTCTTC. Encoded protein: CASSSLGTSGISPYNEQFF.

The CDR3 loop reads CASRRDSFLNTEAFF. CDR3 DNA sequence: TGTGCCAGTAGACGGGACAGCTTCTTGAACACTGAAGCTTTCTTT. The rearrangement joins TRBV7-2 to TRBJ1-1; TRBD1 matches 7 bases. The V segment lost 9 bases and the J segment 0 bases; nucleotides outside the gene matches: 10. Germline lookup yields CDR1 SGHTA and CDR2 FQGNSA. There are 15 residues in the CDR3.

A note on this clone: Within the sample, other DNA sequences also encode this same CDR3. This chain's CDR3 is CASSVVGSTSTDTQYF. In DNA form, the CDR3 reads TGTGCCAGCAGCGTAGTGGGCAGCACTAGCACAGATACGCAGTATTTT. The chain couples TRBV9 to TRBJ2-3; no clear D gene. The CDR3 loop spans 16 amino acids. Germline CDR1 and CDR2: SGDLS and YYNGEE. Between the trimmed V and J ends, which lost 0 bases and 0 bases, there was a span of 11 bases.

This clone was seen a few times. The chain employs TRBV5-1 and TRBJ2-3; 11 bases are a match to TRBD2. J lost 3 bases, V lost 4 bases, and 10 bases had no gene match. Germline V lookup: CDR1 SGHRS, CDR2 YFSETQ. The CDR3 runs to 17 residues. This CDR3 is CASSTTLAGDGTDTQYF. The CDR3 bases are TGCGCCAGCAGCACAACACTAGCGGGAGATGGAACAGATACGCAGTATTTT.

The chain has TRBV9 and TRBJ1-5; D is undetermined. This CDR3 region has 15 residues. Germline-derived CDR1 and CDR2 are SGDLS and YYNGEE. With 2 bases removed from V and 0 bases from J, the gap between germline ends came to 9 bases. The CDR3 loop is CASSVRDYSNQPQHF. CDR3 in DNA: TGTGCCAGCAGCGTCAGAGACTATAGCAATCAGCCCCAGCATTTT.

V and J are TRBV29-1 and TRBJ2-7; 7 bases match TRBD1. CDR1 and CDR2 from the germline V gene are SQVTM and ANQGSEA. The length of the CDR3 is 11 residues. V was pared by 7 bases and J by 3 bases, with 3 bases of the junction left unmatched. The CDR3 here is CSATGNYEQYF. In nucleotides, the CDR3 is TGCAGCGCGACAGGGAACTACGAGCAGTACTTC.

The chain joins TRBV7-9 to TRBJ2-1; D gene unclear. This CDR3 has 14 amino acids. V lost 4 bases and J lost 6, with 13 bases in between. From germline, CDR1 is SEHNR and CDR2 FQNEAQ (reference sequence). CDR3 nucleotide sequence: TGTGCCAGCAGCTCGGACGTTAAATTCAATGAGCAGTTCTTC. Translating it yields CASSSDVKFNEQFF.